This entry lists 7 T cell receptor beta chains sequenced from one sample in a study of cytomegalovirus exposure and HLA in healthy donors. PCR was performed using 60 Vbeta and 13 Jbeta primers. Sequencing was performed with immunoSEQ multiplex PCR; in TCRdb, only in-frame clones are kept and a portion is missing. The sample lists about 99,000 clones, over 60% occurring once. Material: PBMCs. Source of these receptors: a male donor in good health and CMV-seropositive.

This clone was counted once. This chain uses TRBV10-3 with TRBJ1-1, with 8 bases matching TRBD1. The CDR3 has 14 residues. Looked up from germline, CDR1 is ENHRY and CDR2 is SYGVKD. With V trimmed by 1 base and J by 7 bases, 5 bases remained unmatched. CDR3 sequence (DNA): TGTGCCATCAGTGAGTGGACAGGGACTAATGAAGCTTTCTTT. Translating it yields CAISEWTGTNEAFF.

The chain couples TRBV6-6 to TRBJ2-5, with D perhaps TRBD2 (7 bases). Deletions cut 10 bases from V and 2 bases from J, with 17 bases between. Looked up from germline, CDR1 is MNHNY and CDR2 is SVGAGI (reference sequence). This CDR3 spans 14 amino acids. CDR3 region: CATLGASGQETQYF. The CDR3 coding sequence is TGTGCCACCCTGGGGGCTAGCGGACAAGAGACCCAGTACTTC.

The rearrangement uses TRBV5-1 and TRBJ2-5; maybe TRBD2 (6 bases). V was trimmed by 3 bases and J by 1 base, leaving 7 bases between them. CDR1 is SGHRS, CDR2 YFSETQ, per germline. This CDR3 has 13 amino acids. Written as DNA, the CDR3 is TGCGCCAGCAGCTCGGGGGTCCAAGAGACCCAGTACTTC. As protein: CASSSGVQETQYF.

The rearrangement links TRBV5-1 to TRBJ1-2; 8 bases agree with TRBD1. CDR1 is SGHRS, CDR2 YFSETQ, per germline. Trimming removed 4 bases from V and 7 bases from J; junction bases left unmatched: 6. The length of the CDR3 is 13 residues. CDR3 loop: CASSMTGVGGYTF. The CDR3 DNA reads TGCGCCAGCAGCATGACAGGGGTAGGTGGCTACACCTTC.

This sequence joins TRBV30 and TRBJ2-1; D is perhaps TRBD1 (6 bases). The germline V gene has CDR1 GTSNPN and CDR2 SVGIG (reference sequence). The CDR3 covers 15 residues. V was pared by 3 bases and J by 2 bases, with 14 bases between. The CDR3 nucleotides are TGTGCCTGGAGGAGGGGGTACGGGGCCTACAATGAGCAGTTCTTC. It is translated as CAWRRGYGAYNEQFF.

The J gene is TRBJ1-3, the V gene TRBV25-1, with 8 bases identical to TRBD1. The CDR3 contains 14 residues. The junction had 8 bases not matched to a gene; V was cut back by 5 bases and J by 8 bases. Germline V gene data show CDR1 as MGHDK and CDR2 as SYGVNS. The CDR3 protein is CASSSDRDVYTIYF. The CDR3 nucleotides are TGTGCCAGCAGTTCGGACAGGGACGTGTACACCATATATTTT.

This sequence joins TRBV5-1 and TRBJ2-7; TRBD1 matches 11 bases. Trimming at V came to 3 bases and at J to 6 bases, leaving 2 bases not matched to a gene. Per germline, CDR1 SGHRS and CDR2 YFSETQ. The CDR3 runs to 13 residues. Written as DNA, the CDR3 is TGCGCCAGCAGCTGGGGGACAGGGGGCGAGCAGTACTTC. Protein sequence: CASSWGTGGEQYF.